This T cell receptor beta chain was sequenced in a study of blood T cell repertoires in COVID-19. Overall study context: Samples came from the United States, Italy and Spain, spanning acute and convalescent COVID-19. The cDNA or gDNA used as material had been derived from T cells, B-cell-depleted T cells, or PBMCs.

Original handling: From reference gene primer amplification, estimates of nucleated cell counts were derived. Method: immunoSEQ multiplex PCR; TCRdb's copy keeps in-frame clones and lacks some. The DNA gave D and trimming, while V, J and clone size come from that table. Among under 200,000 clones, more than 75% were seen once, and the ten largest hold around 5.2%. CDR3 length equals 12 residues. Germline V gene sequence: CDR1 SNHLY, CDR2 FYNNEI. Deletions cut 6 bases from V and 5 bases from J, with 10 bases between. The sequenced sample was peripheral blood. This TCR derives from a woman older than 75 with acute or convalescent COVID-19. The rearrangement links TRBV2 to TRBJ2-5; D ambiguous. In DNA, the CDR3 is TGTGCCAGCAGACTATCGATGGAGACCCAGTACTTC. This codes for CASRLSMETQYF. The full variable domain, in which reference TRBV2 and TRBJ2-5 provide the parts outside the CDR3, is EPEVTQTPSHQVTQMGQEVILRCVPISNHLYFYWYRQILGQKVEFLVSFYNNEISEKSEIFDDQFSVERPDGSNFTLKIRSTKLEDSAMYFCASRLSMETQYFGPGTRLLVL.